This T cell receptor (beta chain) was retrieved from a study of graft-versus-host responses after intestinal transplantation. About the study: The whole recipient group had anti-thymocyte globulin induction followed by tacrolimus and steroids for two to three years.

Comments on this clone: Its antigen is not known.

Trimming shortened V by 10 bases and J by 8 bases, and 11 bases separated the two germline ends. Germline lookup yields CDR1 LNHDA and CDR2 SQIVND (reference sequence). The CDR3 length is 10 residues. General study results and limits: Detection of GvH clones occurred in recipient marrow, and some had their first appearance in ileum or blood.

The data were produced by immunoSEQ multiplex PCR, yet TCRdb's version contains in-frame clones alone and is incomplete. The table includes more than 65,000 clones, roughly 87% detected once. The source was unstimulated CD8+ T cells sorted from spleen or lymph node cells, collected before intestinal transplant. This rearrangement joins TRBV19 to TRBJ1-2, with D unclear. The sequence was obtained from a human donor who received an intestinal transplant. The DNA for the CDR3 is TGTGCCACCTTGACTGAGGGCTACACCTTC. It codes for CATLTEGYTF.